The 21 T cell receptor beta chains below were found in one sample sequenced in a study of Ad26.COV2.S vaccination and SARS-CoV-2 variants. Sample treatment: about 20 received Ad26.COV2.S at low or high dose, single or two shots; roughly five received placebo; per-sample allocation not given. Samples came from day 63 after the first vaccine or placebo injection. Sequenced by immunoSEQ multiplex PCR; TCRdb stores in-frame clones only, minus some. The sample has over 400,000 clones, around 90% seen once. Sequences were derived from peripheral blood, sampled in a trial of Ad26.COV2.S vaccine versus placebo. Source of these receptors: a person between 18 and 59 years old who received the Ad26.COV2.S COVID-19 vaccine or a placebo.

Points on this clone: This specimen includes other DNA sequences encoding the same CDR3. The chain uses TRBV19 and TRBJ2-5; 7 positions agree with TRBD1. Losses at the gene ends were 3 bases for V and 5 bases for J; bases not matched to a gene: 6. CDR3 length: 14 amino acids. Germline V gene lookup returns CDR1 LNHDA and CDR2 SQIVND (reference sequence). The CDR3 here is CASSMDRGRETQYF. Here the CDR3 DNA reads TGTGCCAGTAGTATGGATAGGGGGCGGGAGACCCAGTACTTC. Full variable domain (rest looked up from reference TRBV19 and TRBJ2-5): DGGITQSPKYLFRKEGQNVTLSCEQNLNHDAMYWYRQDPGQGLRLIYYSQIVNDFQKGDIAEGYSVSREKKESFPLTVTSAQKNPTAFYLCASSMDRGRETQYFGPGTRLLVL.

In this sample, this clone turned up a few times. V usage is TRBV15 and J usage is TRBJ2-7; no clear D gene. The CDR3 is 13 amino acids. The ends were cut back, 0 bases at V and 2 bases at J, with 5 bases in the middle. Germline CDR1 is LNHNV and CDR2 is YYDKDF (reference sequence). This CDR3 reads CATSREPAYEQYF. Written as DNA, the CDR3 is TGTGCCACCAGCAGAGAGCCCGCCTACGAGCAGTACTTC.

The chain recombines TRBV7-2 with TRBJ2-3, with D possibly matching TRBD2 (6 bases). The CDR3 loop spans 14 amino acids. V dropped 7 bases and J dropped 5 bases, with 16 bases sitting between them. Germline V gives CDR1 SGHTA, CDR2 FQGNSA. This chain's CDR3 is CASTLTGVIDTQYF. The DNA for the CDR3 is TGTGCCAGCACACTCACGGGAGTGATAGATACGCAGTATTTT.

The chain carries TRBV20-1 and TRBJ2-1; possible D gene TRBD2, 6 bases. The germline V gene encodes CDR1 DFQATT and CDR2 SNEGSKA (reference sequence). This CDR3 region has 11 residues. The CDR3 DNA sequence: TGCAGCTCAGGAGGGTACAATGAGCAGTTCTTC. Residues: CSSGGYNEQFF.

CDR3 sequence: CASSHDGTEEETQYF. The CDR3 nucleotides read TGTGCCAGCAGCCACGACGGGACAGAGGAAGAGACCCAGTACTTC. V usage is TRBV11-1 and J usage is TRBJ2-5; 7 nucleotides line up with TRBD1. The CDR3 loop spans 15 amino acids. Per germline, CDR1 SGHAT and CDR2 FQDESV (reference sequence). V lost 5 bases, J lost 3 bases, and 9 bases stayed unmatched.

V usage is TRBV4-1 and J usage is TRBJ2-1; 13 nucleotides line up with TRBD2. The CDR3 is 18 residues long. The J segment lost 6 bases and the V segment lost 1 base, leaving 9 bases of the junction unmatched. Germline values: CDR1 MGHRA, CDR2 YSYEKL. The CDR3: CASSQVDMGLAGPNEQFF. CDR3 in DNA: TGCGCCAGCAGCCAAGTGGATATGGGACTAGCGGGACCCAATGAGCAGTTCTTC.

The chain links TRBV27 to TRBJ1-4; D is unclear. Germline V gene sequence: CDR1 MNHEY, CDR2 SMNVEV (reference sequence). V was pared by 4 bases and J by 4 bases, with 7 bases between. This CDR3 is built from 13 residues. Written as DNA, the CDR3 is TGTGCCAGCAGTTGGCTGAGTAATGAAAAACTGTTTTTT. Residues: CASSWLSNEKLFF.

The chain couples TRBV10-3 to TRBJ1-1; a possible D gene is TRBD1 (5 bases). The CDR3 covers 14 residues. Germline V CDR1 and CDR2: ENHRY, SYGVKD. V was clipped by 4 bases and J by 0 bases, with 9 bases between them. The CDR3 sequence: CAISGRGMNTEAFF. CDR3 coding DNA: TGTGCCATCAGTGGGAGGGGAATGAACACTGAAGCTTTCTTT.

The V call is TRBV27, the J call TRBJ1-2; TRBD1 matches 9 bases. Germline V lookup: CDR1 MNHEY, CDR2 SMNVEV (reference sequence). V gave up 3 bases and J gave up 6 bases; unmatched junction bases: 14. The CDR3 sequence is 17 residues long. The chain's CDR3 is CASSLSPTVQGANGYTF. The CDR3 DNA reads TGTGCCAGCAGTTTGTCCCCTACCGTACAGGGGGCGAATGGCTACACCTTC.

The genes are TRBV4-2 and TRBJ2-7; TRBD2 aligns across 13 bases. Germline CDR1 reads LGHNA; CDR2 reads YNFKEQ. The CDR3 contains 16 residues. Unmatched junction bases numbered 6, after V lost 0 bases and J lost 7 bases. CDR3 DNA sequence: TGTGCCAGCAGCCAAGAATCTGGACTAGCGGGAGAAGAGCAGTACTTC. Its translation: CASSQESGLAGEEQYF.

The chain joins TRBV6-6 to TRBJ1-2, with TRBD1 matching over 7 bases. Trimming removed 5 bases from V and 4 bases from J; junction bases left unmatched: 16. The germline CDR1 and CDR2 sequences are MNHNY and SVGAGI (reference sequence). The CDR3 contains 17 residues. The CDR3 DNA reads TGTGCCAGCAGTCACCGCACCGGGACAGCGCAGGCCTATGGCTACACCTTC. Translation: CASSHRTGTAQAYGYTF.

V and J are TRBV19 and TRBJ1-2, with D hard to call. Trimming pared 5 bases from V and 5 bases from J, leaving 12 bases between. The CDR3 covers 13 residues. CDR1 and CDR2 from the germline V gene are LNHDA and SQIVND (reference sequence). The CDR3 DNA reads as TGTGCCAGTAGTCTCCGGGATACTTATGGCTACACCTTC. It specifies CASSLRDTYGYTF.

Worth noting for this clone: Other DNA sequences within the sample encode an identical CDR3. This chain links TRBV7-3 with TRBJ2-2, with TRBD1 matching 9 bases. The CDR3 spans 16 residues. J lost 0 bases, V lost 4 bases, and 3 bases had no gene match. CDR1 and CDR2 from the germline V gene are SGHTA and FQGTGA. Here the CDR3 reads CASSSGTGTNTGELFF. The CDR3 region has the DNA TGTGCCAGCAGCTCCGGGACAGGGACGAACACCGGGGAGCTGTTTTTT.

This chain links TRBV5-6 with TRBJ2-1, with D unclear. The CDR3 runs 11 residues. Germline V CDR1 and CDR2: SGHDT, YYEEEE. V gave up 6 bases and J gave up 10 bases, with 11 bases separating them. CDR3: CASTAIGEQFF. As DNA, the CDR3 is TGTGCCAGCACCGCGATTGGCGAGCAGTTCTTC.

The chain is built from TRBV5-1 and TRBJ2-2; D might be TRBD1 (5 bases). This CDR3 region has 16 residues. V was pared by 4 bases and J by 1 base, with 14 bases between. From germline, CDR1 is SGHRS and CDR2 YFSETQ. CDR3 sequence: CASSIRPTGNTGELFF. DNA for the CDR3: TGCGCCAGCAGCATCCGCCCAACAGGGAACACCGGGGAGCTGTTTTTT.

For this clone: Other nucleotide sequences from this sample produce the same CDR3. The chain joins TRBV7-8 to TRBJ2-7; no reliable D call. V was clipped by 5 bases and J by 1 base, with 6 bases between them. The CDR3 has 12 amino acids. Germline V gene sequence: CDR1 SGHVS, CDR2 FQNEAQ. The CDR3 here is CASSPQSYEQYF. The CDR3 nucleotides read TGTGCCAGCAGCCCACAGTCCTACGAGCAGTACTTC.

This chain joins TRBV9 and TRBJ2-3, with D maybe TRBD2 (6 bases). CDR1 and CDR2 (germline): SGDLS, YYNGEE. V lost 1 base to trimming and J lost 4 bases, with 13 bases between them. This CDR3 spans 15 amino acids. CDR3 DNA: TGTGCCAGCAGCGTAACGGGAGTGGTGGCAGATACGCAGTATTTT. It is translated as CASSVTGVVADTQYF.

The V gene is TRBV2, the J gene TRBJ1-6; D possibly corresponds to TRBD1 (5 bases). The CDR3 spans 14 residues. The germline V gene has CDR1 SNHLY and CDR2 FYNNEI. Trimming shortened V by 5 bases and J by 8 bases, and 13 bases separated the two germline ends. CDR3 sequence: CASSTGAMDSPLHF. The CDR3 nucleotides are TGTGCCAGCAGTACCGGGGCCATGGATTCACCCCTCCACTTT.

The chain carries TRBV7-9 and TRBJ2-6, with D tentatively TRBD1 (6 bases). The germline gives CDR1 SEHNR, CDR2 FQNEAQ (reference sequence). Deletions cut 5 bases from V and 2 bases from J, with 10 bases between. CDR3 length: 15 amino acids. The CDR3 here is CASSPNRAGANVLTF. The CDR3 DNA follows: TGTGCCAGCAGCCCCAACAGGGCTGGGGCCAACGTCCTGACTTTC.

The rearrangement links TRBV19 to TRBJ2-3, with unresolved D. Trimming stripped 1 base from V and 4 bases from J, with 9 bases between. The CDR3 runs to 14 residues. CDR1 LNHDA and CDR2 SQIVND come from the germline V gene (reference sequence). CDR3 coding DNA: TGTGCCAGTAGTATAGGGATATCGGCAGATACGCAGTATTTT. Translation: CASSIGISADTQYF.

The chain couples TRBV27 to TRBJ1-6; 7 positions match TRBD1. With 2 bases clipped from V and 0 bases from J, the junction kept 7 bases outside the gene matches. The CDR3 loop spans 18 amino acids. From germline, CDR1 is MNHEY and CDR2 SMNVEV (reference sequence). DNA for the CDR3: TGTGCCAGCAGTTTAATCCCAGGGACAGCCTCCTATAATTCACCCCTCCACTTT. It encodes CASSLIPGTASYNSPLHF.